What follows are 9 T cell receptor beta chains derived from one specimen sequenced in a study of cytomegalovirus exposure and HLA in healthy donors. Primers for the PCR totalled 60 Vbeta and 13 Jbeta. The assay was immunoSEQ multiplex PCR, and TCRdb's table has in-frame clones only and misses some. The sample includes fewer than 200,000 clones, roughly 13% of them seen just once. Sequencing used PBMCs. The receptors shown here come from a man over 45 in good health and CMV-seropositive.

The sample holds a few counts of this clone. This chain links TRBV4-3 with TRBJ1-4; 8 nucleotides line up with TRBD1. CDR3 size: 16 residues. V lost 0 bases and J lost 4; bases outside the gene matches: 4. Germline V CDR1 and CDR2: LGHNA, YSLEER. Here the CDR3 reads CASSQDGGQGNEKLFF. In DNA, the CDR3 is TGCGCCAGCAGCCAAGATGGAGGACAGGGTAATGAAAAACTGTTTTTT.

The chain couples TRBV19 to TRBJ1-2; no firm D call. Germline V lookup: CDR1 LNHDA, CDR2 SQIVND (reference sequence). The CDR3 runs to 13 residues. V lost 6 bases and J lost 3, with 11 bases in between. The CDR3, as DNA: TGTGCCAGTAGGACCGGAGGTGACTATGGCTACACCTTC. The encoded protein is CASRTGGDYGYTF.

In this sample, this clone turned up a few times. This sequence joins TRBV2 and TRBJ2-3, with D unclear. The CDR3 has 15 residues. V dropped 4 bases and J dropped 0 bases, with 11 bases sitting between them. CDR1 is SNHLY and CDR2 is FYNNEI in the germline V gene. The CDR3 nucleotides read TGTGCCAGCAGTGTTAGCCAGACCAGCACAGATACGCAGTATTTT. Amino acid sequence: CASSVSQTSTDTQYF. The full variable domain, completed using reference TRBV2 and TRBJ2-3, is EPEVTQTPSHQVTQMGQEVILRCVPISNHLYFYWYRQILGQKVEFLVSFYNNEISEKSEIFDDQFSVERPDGSNFTLKIRSTKLEDSAMYFCASSVSQTSTDTQYFGPGTRLTVL.

This clone occurred a few times. V is TRBV6-5 and J is TRBJ1-5; D remains unclear. Trimming left V 5 bases short and J 3 bases short, with 11 bases between. The germline V gene has CDR1 MNHEY and CDR2 SVGAGI. The CDR3 spans 14 residues. CDR3 amino acids: CASSTSGDNQPQHF. The CDR3 DNA is TGTGCCAGCAGTACGTCCGGGGACAATCAGCCCCAGCATTTT.

The chain combines TRBV6-6 with TRBJ1-5, with 8 bases matching TRBD1. The V segment lost 8 bases and the J segment 6 bases; nucleotides outside the gene matches: 9. Germline CDR1 reads MNHNY; CDR2 reads SVGAGI (reference sequence). This CDR3 has 14 amino acids. CDR3 coding DNA: TGTGCCAGCGAACGACAGGGGCTGGGTCAGCCCCAGCATTTT. Its translation is CASERQGLGQPQHF.

This clone has only a few counts. This chain joins TRBV7-2 and TRBJ2-7; the D gene is possibly TRBD2 (5 bases). This CDR3 is 14 amino acids long. V shed 3 bases and J shed 2 bases, with 11 bases lying between them. Germline loops: CDR1 SGHTA, CDR2 FQGNSA. CDR3: CASSLDFRTYEQYF. Written as DNA, the CDR3 is TGTGCCAGCAGCTTGGACTTCCGCACCTACGAGCAGTACTTC.

The chain employs TRBV6-5 and TRBJ1-2; TRBD1 aligns across 8 bases. The germline V gene encodes CDR1 MNHEY and CDR2 SVGAGI. The trim removed 6 bases at V and 7 bases at J, leaving 7 bases unmatched. There are 13 residues in the CDR3. This chain's CDR3 is CASSPQGASGYTF. DNA of the CDR3: TGTGCCAGCAGCCCCCAGGGGGCGAGTGGCTACACCTTC.

This clone showed up just a few times. This rearrangement joins TRBV11-2 to TRBJ2-2; 10 bases are shared with TRBD2. V dropped 4 bases and J dropped 3; count of bases not matched to a gene: 11. Germline CDR1 is SGHAT and CDR2 is FQNNGV. The CDR3 totals 18 residues. CDR3 coding DNA: TGTGCCAGCAGCTCCGGAGGAAGCGGGGGGGGACACACCGGGGAGCTGTTTTTT. This encodes CASSSGGSGGGHTGELFF.

The chain's CDR3 is CASSIGGESTDTQYF. CDR3 nucleotides: TGTGCCAGCAGCATCGGGGGGGAGAGCACAGATACGCAGTATTTT. V and J are TRBV9 and TRBJ2-3; 8 bases match TRBD2. The CDR3 extends over 15 amino acids. Germline lookup yields CDR1 SGDLS and CDR2 YYNGEE. Trimming at V came to 4 bases and at J to 0 bases, leaving 4 bases not matched to a gene.